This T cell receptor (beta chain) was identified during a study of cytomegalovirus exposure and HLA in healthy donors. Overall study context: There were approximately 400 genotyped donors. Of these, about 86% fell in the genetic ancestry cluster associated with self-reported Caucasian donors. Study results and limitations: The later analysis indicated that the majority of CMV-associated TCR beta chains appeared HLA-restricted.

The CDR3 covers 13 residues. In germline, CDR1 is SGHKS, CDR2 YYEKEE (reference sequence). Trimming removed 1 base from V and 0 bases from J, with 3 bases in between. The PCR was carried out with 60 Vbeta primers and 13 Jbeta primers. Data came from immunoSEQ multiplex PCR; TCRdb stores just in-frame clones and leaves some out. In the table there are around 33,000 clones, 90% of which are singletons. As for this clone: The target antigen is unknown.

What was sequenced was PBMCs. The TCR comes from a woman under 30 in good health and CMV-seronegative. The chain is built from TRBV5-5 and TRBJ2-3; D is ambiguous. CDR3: CASSLLSTDTQYF. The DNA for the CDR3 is TGTGCCAGCAGCTTGTTAAGCACAGATACGCAGTATTTT. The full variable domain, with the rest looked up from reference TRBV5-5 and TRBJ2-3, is DAGVTQSPTHLIKTRGQQVTLRCSPISGHKSVSWYQQVLGQGPQFIFQYYEKEERGRGNFPDRFSARQFPNYSSELNVNALLLGDSALYLCASSLLSTDTQYFGPGTRLTVL.